Listed below are T cell receptor beta chains from one sample, sequenced in a study of CD8 T cells in ankylosing spondylitis. MiXCR was run by TCRdb on the 5' RACE reads, yielding one entry per CDR3 protein. The data contain 750,000 to 850,000 distinct CDR3 sequences, about 10% of them singletons. The specimen sequenced was blood, either unsorted or a sorted T cell fraction (not recorded which). The receptors come from a male donor with ankylosing spondylitis. Each CDR3 is given with its conserved first and last residue. D genes are given only for firm matches. Clone sizes are given selectively: once, few, many, or a class where the clone is expanded.

CDR3 protein | CDR3 DNA | D gene | clone size | J gene | V gene
CASSERMDGGGTEAFF | TGTGCCAGCAGTGAACGGATGGACGGGGGTGGGACTGAAGCTTTCTTT | . | . | TRBJ1-1 | TRBV6-1
CASSPLRREGTQYF | TGTGCCAGCAGCCCTCTCAGGAGGGAGGGGACGCAGTATTTT | TRBD2 | . | TRBJ2-3 | TRBV28
CASSQSLGLAGGEETQYF | TGCGCCAGCAGCCAATCTTTGGGACTAGCGGGGGGCGAGGAGACCCAGTACTTC | TRBD2 | few | TRBJ2-5 | TRBV4-3
CSASLIQGWETQYF | TGCAGTGCTAGTTTAATTCAGGGGTGGGAGACCCAGTACTTC | . | few | TRBJ2-5 | TRBV20-1
CATSRTGGVEETQYF | TGTGCCACCAGTCGAACAGGGGGGGTTGAGGAGACCCAGTACTTC | . | . | TRBJ2-5 | TRBV24-1
CSAERGLQSYEQYF | TGCAGTGCTGAGCGCGGGCTGCAGTCCTACGAGCAGTACTTC | . | . | TRBJ2-7 | TRBV20-1
CASSYSLADFYNEQFF | TGTGCCAGCAGTTACTCCCTAGCGGACTTCTACAATGAGCAGTTCTTC | TRBD2 | few | TRBJ2-1 | TRBV6-5
CASRAHRRGQPQHF | TGTGCCAGCAGGGCGCACCGCCGCGGCCAGCCCCAGCATTTT | . | few | TRBJ1-5 | TRBV6-1
CSARPLTGHTEAFF | TGCAGTGCTAGACCATTGACAGGACACACTGAAGCTTTCTTT | . | few | TRBJ1-1 | TRBV20-1
CASSFRGGGGTEAFF | TGTGCCAGCAGCTTCAGGGGGGGCGGGGGCACTGAAGCTTTCTTT | TRBD1 | few | TRBJ1-1 | TRBV7-2
CSAYRGLFRSPLHF | TGCAGTGCGTACAGGGGGCTATTCCGTTCACCCCTCCACTTT | TRBD1 | . | TRBJ1-6 | TRBV20-1
CASSPVNSPLHF | TGTGCCAGCAGTCCAGTTAATTCACCCCTCCACTTT | . | . | TRBJ1-6 | TRBV28
CASSFPGQPSYNEQFF | TGCGCCAGCAGCTTCCCGGGACAACCCTCCTACAATGAGCAGTTCTTC | . | few | TRBJ2-1 | TRBV5-1
CSASSDRGTREQYF | TGCAGTGCTAGCTCCGACAGGGGGACAAGGGAGCAGTACTTC | TRBD1 | . | TRBJ2-7 | TRBV20-1
CASSQRQDLTDTQYF | TGTGCCAGCAGCCAAAGACAGGATCTAACAGATACGCAGTATTTT | . | . | TRBJ2-3 | TRBV7-9
CAWSFPLGTDILYEQYF | TGTGCCTGGAGTTTCCCCCTCGGGACGGATATCCTCTACGAGCAGTACTTC | . | . | TRBJ2-7 | TRBV30
CASSVGQMNTGELFF | TGTGCCAGCAGCGTCGGACAGATGAACACCGGGGAGCTGTTTTTT | . | . | TRBJ2-2 | TRBV7-6
CSARDLLLAGGPNEQFF | TGCAGTGCTAGAGATCTCCTACTAGCGGGGGGGCCCAATGAGCAGTTCTTC | TRBD2 | few | TRBJ2-1 | TRBV20-1
CASSLKGFRDTQYF | TGCGCCAGCAGCTTGAAGGGGTTCAGGGATACGCAGTATTTT | . | few | TRBJ2-3 | TRBV5-1
CASSLARQGGQFF | TGTGCCAGCAGCTTAGCGCGTCAGGGAGGACAGTTCTTC | . | many | TRBJ2-1 | TRBV7-2
CASSLGVREKLFF | TGTGCCAGCAGCTTAGGTGTACGTGAAAAACTGTTTTTT | . | . | TRBJ1-4 | TRBV7-2
CSARSGEIADTQYF | TGCAGTGCTAGATCAGGGGAGATTGCAGATACGCAGTATTTT | . | once | TRBJ2-3 | TRBV20-1
CASSSPRQDMTGELFF | TGTGCCAGCAGCTCCCCCCGACAGGATATGACCGGGGAGCTGTTTTTT | . | few | TRBJ2-2 | TRBV9
CSARPRTGEFSSYNEQFF | TGCAGTGCTAGACCCCGGACAGGCGAATTTAGCTCCTACAATGAGCAGTTCTTC | TRBD1 | few | TRBJ2-1 | TRBV20-1
CASSSSRGYTF | TGTGCCAGCAGTTCCTCTCGGGGCTACACCTTC | . | few | TRBJ1-2 | TRBV6-5
CASSQEGPPAADTQYF | TGCGCCAGCAGCCAAGAGGGACCCCCGGCGGCAGATACGCAGTATTTT | . | few | TRBJ2-3 | TRBV4-1
CASSRTRLLYNEQFF | TGTGCCAGCAGTCGCACTAGACTCTTATACAATGAGCAGTTCTTC | . | . | TRBJ2-1 | TRBV6-1
CAISAWQGANSPLHF | TGTGCCATCAGTGCTTGGCAGGGGGCGAATTCACCCCTCCACTTT | TRBD1 | many | TRBJ1-6 | TRBV10-3
CASTLQEGTTDTQYF | TGTGCCAGCACCCTACAGGAGGGAACCACAGATACGCAGTATTTT | . | many | TRBJ2-3 | TRBV9
CASSQEIQGREQYF | TGTGCCAGCAGCCAAGAGATCCAGGGAAGGGAGCAGTACTTC | . | . | TRBJ2-7 | TRBV4-2
CSARPGTRTYEQYF | TGCAGTGCTAGACCCGGGACTCGGACCTACGAGCAGTACTTC | . | . | TRBJ2-7 | TRBV20-1
CSAPGIYSRESSYNEQFF | TGCAGTGCCCCGGGTATATACTCACGTGAAAGCTCCTACAATGAGCAGTTCTTC | . | many | TRBJ2-1 | TRBV20-1
CASSLDLGDQETQYF | TGTGCCAGCAGCTTGGATTTAGGAGACCAAGAGACCCAGTACTTC | . | many | TRBJ2-5 | TRBV5-4
CASSLATDSYNEQFF | TGCGCCAGCAGCTTGGCGACTGACTCCTACAATGAGCAGTTCTTC | . | many | TRBJ2-1 | TRBV5-1
CASSGNSGAQETQYF | TGTGCCAGCAGCGGGAATAGCGGAGCACAAGAGACCCAGTACTTC | . | . | TRBJ2-5 | TRBV9
CASSSLDRGNSPLHF | TGTGCCAGCAGCTCCCTGGACAGGGGCAATTCACCCCTCCACTTT | TRBD1 | few | TRBJ1-6 | TRBV5-6
CASGLADSTDTQYF | TGTGCTAGTGGACTAGCAGATAGCACAGATACGCAGTATTTT | . | few | TRBJ2-3 | TRBV12-5
CASRGSGANVLTF | TGCGCTTCGAGGGGCTCTGGGGCCAACGTCCTGACTTTC | . | many | TRBJ2-6 | TRBV27
CASSQDYRPRTTGELFF | TGCGCCAGCAGCCAAGACTATAGGCCGAGGACGACCGGGGAGCTGTTTTTT | . | . | TRBJ2-2 | TRBV4-3
CAISDHGQDTEAFF | TGTGCCATCAGTGACCACGGACAGGACACTGAAGCTTTCTTT | TRBD1 | . | TRBJ1-1 | TRBV10-3
CSARIPGLAGDTQYF | TGCAGTGCTAGAATACCGGGACTAGCGGGAGATACGCAGTATTTT | TRBD2 | many | TRBJ2-3 | TRBV20-1
CASSQARAIGDTEAFF | TGCGCCAGCAGCCAAGCTAGGGCCATAGGCGACACTGAAGCTTTCTTT | . | few | TRBJ1-1 | TRBV4-3
CASSPGYLNEKLFF | TGTGCCAGCAGCCCAGGGTACTTAAATGAAAAACTGTTTTTT | . | few | TRBJ1-4 | TRBV6-1
CASTFRPPFGEQFF | TGTGCCAGCACTTTCAGACCCCCTTTTGGTGAGCAGTTCTTC | . | . | TRBJ2-1 | TRBV7-2
CASSNRGLGDTEAFF | TGCGCCAGCAGCAACAGGGGGCTGGGAGACACTGAAGCTTTCTTT | TRBD1 | once | TRBJ1-1 | TRBV5-1